This TCR beta chain came from a study of CD8 T cells in Susac syndrome. Study-wide results and limits: CD8+ clonal expansion in Susac was maximal in TEMRA cells and in active patients.

The authors carried out high-throughput sequencing of TCR beta. They applied it to CD8+ and CD4+ T cells obtained from blood. Bulk CD8+ and CD4+ cells came from magnetic negative isolation; CD8+ TEMRA by FACS. Germline values: CDR1 SGHNT, CDR2 YYREEE (reference sequence). The CDR3 consists of 14 residues. Deletions cut 4 bases from V and 9 bases from J, with 14 bases between. This clonotype appeared once. Antigen: not known. With random hexamers, roughly 0.45 to 1 ug RNA was reverse transcribed. Amplification of TCR beta CDR3 spanned 54 Vbeta and 13 Jbeta via immunoSEQ multiplex PCR. TCRdb itself ran the immunoSEQ multiplex PCR reads through MiXCR, one entry per CDR3 protein. The table lists 95,000 to 150,000 distinct CDR3 sequences, roughly 94% of them singletons.

The sequencing sample was made of CD8+ T cells from PBMCs. The chain combines TRBV5-4 with TRBJ1-6; D call uncertain. The sequence came from a human donor with Susac syndrome. This CDR3 reads CASSGESGSSPLHF. The CDR3 DNA sequence: TGTGCCAGCAGCGGGGAGTCAGGATCTTCACCCCTCCACTTT.